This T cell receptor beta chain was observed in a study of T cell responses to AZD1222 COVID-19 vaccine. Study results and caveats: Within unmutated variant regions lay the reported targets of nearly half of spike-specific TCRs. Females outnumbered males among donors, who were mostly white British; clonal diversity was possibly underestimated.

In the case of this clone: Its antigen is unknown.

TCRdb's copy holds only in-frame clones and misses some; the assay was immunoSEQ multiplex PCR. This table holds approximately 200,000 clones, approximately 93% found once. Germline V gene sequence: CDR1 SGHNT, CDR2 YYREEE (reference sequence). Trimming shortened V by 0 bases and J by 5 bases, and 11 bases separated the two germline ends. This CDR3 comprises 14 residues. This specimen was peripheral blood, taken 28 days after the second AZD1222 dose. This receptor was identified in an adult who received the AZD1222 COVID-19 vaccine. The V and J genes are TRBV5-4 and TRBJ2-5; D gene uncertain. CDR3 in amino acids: CASSLEYSRETQYF. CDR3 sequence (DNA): TGTGCCAGCAGCTTGGAGTATTCGAGGGAGACCCAGTACTTC.